Reported below is one T cell receptor beta chain. Using its own MiXCR run on the 5' RACE reads, TCRdb lists one record per CDR3 protein. The table records 80,000 or so distinct CDR3 sequences, 15% of them present only once. This CDR3 is 14 amino acids long. V shed 0 bases and J shed 7 bases, with 14 bases lying between them. Looked up from germline, CDR1 is SGHKS and CDR2 is YYEKEE (reference sequence). This sample was included in a study of early T cells in non-severe SARS-CoV-2 infection. V and J are TRBV5-5 and TRBJ2-7; D is unclear. The sequence was obtained from an adult who was a healthcare worker with PCR-confirmed SARS-CoV-2 infection or an uninfected control (not recorded which). The source material was whole blood. CDR3 in DNA: TGTGCCAGCAGCTTGGAGGTGGCCTATACTGAGCAGTACTTC. This encodes CASSLEVAYTEQYF.